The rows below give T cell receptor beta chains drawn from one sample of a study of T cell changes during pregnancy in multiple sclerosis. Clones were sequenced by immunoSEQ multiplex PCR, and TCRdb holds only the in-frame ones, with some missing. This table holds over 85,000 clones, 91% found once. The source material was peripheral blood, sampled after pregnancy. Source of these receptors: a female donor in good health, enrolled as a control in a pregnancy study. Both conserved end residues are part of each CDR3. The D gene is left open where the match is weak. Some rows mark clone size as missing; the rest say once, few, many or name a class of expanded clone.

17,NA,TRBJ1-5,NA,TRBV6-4,TGTGCCAGCAGTGACTTCGACAGTAACAAGCCCAATCAGCCCCAGCATTTT,CASSDFDSNKPNQPQHF
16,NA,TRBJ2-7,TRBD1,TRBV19,TGTGCCAGTAGCAGGAAGACAGGGGGCGATTCCTACGAGCAGTACTTC,CASSRKTGGDSYEQYF
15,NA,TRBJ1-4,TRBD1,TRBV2,TGTGCCAGCAGAGATAAACAGGGGGCTAATGAAAAACTGTTTTTT,CASRDKQGANEKLFF
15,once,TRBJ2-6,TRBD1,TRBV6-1,TGTGCCAGCAGCGATCCCGGGACAGTGCTCAACGTCCTGACTTTC,CASSDPGTVLNVLTF
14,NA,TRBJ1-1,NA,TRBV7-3,TGTGCCAGCAGCTATAGGGGGTTAGACACTGAAGCTTTCTTT,CASSYRGLDTEAFF
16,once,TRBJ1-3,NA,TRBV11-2,TGTGCCAGCAGTAAACGAGACACCCGCTCTGGAAACACCATATATTTT,CASSKRDTRSGNTIYF
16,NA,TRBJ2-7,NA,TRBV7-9,TGTGCCAGCAGCCCTCGGGTGGCAGGGGACTCCTACGAGCAGTACTTC,CASSPRVAGDSYEQYF
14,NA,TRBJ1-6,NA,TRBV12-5,TGTGCTAGTGCCCAGGGAACCTATAATTCACCCCTCCACTTT,CASAQGTYNSPLHF
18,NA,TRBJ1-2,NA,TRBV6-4,TGTGCCAGCAGCGCCGCCTTCTTAGGGGGATCAGCTAACTATGGCTACACCTTC,CASSAAFLGGSANYGYTF
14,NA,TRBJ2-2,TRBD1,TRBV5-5,TGTGCCAGCAGCTGGACAGGAAACACCGGGGAGCTGTTTTTT,CASSWTGNTGELFF
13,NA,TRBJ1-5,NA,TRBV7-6,TGTGCCAGCTCACCTTCTGCTCGAGGGCCCCAGCATTTT,CASSPSARGPQHF
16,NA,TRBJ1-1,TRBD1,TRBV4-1,TGCGCCAGCAGCCGCGGACAGGCGCCCATGAACACTGAAGCTTTCTTT,CASSRGQAPMNTEAFF
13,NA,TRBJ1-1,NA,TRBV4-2,TGTGCCAGCAGCCCCTGGCGGGCCACTGAAGCTTTCTTT,CASSPWRATEAFF
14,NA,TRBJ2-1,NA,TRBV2,TGTGCCAGCAGTGCCACACTAGCTGGGAATGAGCAGTTCTTC,CASSATLAGNEQFF
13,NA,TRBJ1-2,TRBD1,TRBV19,TGTGCCAGTAGTACCGGACAGGGTGATGGCTACACCTTC,CASSTGQGDGYTF
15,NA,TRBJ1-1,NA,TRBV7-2,TGTGCCAGCAGCTTAGATCCGGGTCTGAACACTGAAGCTTTCTTT,CASSLDPGLNTEAFF
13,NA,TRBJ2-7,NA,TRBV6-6,TGTGCCAGCAGCGAACAGGGCCCCTACGAGCAGTACTTC,CASSEQGPYEQYF
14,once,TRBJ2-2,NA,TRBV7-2,TGTGCCAGCAGACGACAGACGAACACCGGGGAGCTGTTTTTT,CASRRQTNTGELFF
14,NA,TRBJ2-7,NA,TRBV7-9,TGTGCCAGCAGCTCATCGGACCGGGGCTACGAGCAGTACTTC,CASSSSDRGYEQYF
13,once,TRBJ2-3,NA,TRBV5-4,TGTGCCAGCAGTCCGATCGTGAGAGGGACGCAGTATTTT,CASSPIVRGTQYF
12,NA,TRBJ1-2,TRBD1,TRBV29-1,TGCAGCGGCGCGGGACAGGGGGGTGGCTACACCTTC,CSGAGQGGGYTF
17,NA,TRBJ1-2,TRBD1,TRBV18,TGTGCCAGCTCACCGAACTTGGGGACAGGGGGCAGCTATGGCTACACCTTC,CASSPNLGTGGSYGYTF
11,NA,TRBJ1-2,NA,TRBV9,TGTGCCAGCAGCCTACGGGATGGCTACACCTTC,CASSLRDGYTF
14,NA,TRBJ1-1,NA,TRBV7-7,TGTGCTAGCAGCCGGGGGGGGTTGAACACTGAAGCTTTCTTT,CASSRGGLNTEAFF
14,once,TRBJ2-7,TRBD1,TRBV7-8,TGTGCCAGCAGCTCACCGGGACAGACCTACGAGCAGTACTTC,CASSSPGQTYEQYF
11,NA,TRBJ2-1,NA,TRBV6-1,TGTGCCAGCCGCGTAGAAGTTGAGCAGTTCTTC,CASRVEVEQFF
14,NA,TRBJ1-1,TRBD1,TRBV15,TGTGCCACCAGCACAGGGGGGATAGGCACTGAAGCTTTCTTT,CATSTGGIGTEAFF
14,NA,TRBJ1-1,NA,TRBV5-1,TGCGCCAGCAGCACAGGAGCTGGGAACACTGAAGCTTTCTTT,CASSTGAGNTEAFF
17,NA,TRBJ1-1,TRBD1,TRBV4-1,TGCGCCAGCAGCCAGACTGGACAGGGCCTAGGTAGGGCTGAAGCTTTCTTT,CASSQTGQGLGRAEAFF
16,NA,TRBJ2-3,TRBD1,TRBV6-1,TGTGCCAGCAGTGCCTCCGGGACAGGGTTTTCAGATACGCAGTATTTT,CASSASGTGFSDTQYF
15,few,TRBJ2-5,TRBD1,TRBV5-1,TGCGCCAGCAGTCAAACCGGGACAGGGTTTAAGACCCAGTACTTC,CASSQTGTGFKTQYF
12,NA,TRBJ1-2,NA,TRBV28,TGTGCCATCTTCGACAGGCGCTATGGCTACACCTTC,CAIFDRRYGYTF
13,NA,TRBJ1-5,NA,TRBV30,TGTGCCTGGGCGGAGACTCCTCGAGGGCCCCAGCATTTT,CAWAETPRGPQHF
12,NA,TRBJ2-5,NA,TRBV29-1,TGCAGCGTTGCAGGGCCCCAAGAGACCCAGTACTTC,CSVAGPQETQYF
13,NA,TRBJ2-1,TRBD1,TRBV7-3,TGTGCCAGCAGCTTAAACAGGGGCGATGAGCAGTTCTTC,CASSLNRGDEQFF
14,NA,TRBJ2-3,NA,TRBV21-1,TGTGCCCCCGGCGAGCGGGGTGGGACAGATACGCAGTATTTT,CAPGERGGTDTQYF
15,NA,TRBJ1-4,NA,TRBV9,TGTGCCAGCAGCGTAGCCGGACAGACTAATGAAAAACTGTTTTTT,CASSVAGQTNEKLFF
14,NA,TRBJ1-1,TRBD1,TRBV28,TGTGCCACCCGAAGGGACAGGGCTAACACTGAAGCTTTCTTT,CATRRDRANTEAFF
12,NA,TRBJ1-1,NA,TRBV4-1,TGCGCCAGCAGCCAAAGGCAGGGTGAAGCTTTCTTT,CASSQRQGEAFF
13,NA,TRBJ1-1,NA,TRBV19,TGTGCCAGTAGTCCGACGGGAAACACTGAAGCTTTCTTT,CASSPTGNTEAFF
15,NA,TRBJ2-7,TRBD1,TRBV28,TGTGCCAGCAGCACCCGGGACAGGCTATCCTACGAGCAGTACTTC,CASSTRDRLSYEQYF
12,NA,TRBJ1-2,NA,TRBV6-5,TGTGCCAGCAGTAAGGCAGGGAGGGGCTACACCTTC,CASSKAGRGYTF
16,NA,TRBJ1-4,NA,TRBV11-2,TGTGCCAGCAGCTTAAGGCGGGTGACAACTAATGAAAAACTGTTTTTT,CASSLRRVTTNEKLFF
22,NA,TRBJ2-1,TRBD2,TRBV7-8,TGTGCCAGCAGCTTAGGTCCCGGGACTAGCGGGGGGATCCGTAGGTCCTACAATGAGCAGTTCTTC,CASSLGPGTSGGIRRSYNEQFF
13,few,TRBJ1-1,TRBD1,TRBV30,TGTGCCTGGAGTCCCGGACAGGGGCGTGCGGCTTTCTTT,CAWSPGQGRAAFF
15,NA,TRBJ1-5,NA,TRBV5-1,TGCGCCAGCAGCCGGGGTGGGGATAGCAATCAGCCCCAGCATTTT,CASSRGGDSNQPQHF
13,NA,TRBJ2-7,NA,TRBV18,TGTGCCAGCTCAGGCCCCCCTTCCTACGAGCAGTACTTC,CASSGPPSYEQYF
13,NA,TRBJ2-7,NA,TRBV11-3,TGTGCCAGCAGCTTTGAGGTTTCGGGCGAGCAGTACTTC,CASSFEVSGEQYF
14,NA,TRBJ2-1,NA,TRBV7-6,TGTGCCAGCAGCTTACGAAAGGGGGACGGTGAGCAGTTCTTC,CASSLRKGDGEQFF
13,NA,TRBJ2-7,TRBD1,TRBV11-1,TGTGCCAGCAGCTCGACAGGGGGGCACGAGCAGTACTTC,CASSSTGGHEQYF